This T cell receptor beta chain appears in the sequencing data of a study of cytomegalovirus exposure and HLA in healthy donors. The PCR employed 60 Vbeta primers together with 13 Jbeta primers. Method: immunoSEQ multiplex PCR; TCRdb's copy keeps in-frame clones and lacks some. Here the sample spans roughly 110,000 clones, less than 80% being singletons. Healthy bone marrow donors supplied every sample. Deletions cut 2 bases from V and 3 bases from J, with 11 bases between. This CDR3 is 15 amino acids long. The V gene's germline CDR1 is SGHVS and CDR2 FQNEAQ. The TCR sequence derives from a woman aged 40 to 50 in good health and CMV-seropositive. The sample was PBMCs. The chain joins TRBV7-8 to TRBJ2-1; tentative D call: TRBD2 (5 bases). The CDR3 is CASSLNGKGYNEQFF. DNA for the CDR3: TGTGCCAGCAGCTTAAACGGGAAGGGCTACAATGAGCAGTTCTTC. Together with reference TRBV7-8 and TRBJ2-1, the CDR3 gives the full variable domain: GAGVSQSPRYKVAKRGQDVALRCDPISGHVSLFWYQQALGQGPEFLTYFQNEAQLDKSGLPSDRFFAERPEGSVSTLKIQRTQQEDSAVYLCASSLNGKGYNEQFFGPGTRLTVL.